The 19 T cell receptor beta chains in this list originate from one sample, sequenced in a study of shared clonotypes between healthy human individuals. The method was immunoSEQ multiplex PCR; TCRdb's version includes in-frame clones alone and lacks a portion of them. The table has about 500,000 clones, around 77% seen once. The sample consisted of PBMCs. The receptors derive from a woman between 40 and 50 years old in good health. Some clones in this sample may be carry-over from other donors' samples.

This clone occurred a few times. This chain uses TRBV4-1 with TRBJ2-1; D gene ambiguous. The CDR3 sequence is 16 residues long. The germline V gene has CDR1 MGHRA and CDR2 YSYEKL. Trimming took 3 bases from V and 3 from J, leaving 15 bases between them. The CDR3 DNA is TGCGCCAGCAGCCAGTTAGACTTGATGAACTACAATGAGCAGTTCTTC. It encodes CASSQLDLMNYNEQFF.

This chain links TRBV5-5 with TRBJ1-5, with D possibly matching TRBD1 (5 bases). Germline-derived CDR1 and CDR2 are SGHKS and YYEKEE (reference sequence). Trimming removed 3 bases from V and 5 bases from J, with 12 bases in between. The CDR3 sequence is 14 residues long. The CDR3 nucleotides are TGTGCCAGCAGCTCAGGGTTTAGGGATCAGCCCCAGCATTTT. Its translation is CASSSGFRDQPQHF. The entire variable domain, with the rest obtained from reference TRBV5-5 and TRBJ1-5, is as follows: DAGVTQSPTHLIKTRGQQVTLRCSPISGHKSVSWYQQVLGQGPQFIFQYYEKEERGRGNFPDRFSARQFPNYSSELNVNALLLGDSALYLCASSSGFRDQPQHFGDGTRLSIL.

V gene TRBV7-3 combines with J gene TRBJ1-5; D gene ambiguous. The CDR3 is 13 residues long. Germline V gives CDR1 SGHTA, CDR2 FQGTGA. Trimming pared 0 bases from V and 10 bases from J, leaving 10 bases between. CDR3 DNA: TGTGCCAGCAGCTTAACTTGGCGCGGTCCCCAGCATTTT. It encodes CASSLTWRGPQHF.

On this clone itself: A much larger clone differs by one base, so this may be a read error. This specimen includes other DNA sequences encoding the same CDR3. This rearrangement joins TRBV2 to TRBJ1-4, with D possibly being TRBD1 (6 bases). CDR3 size: 14 residues. Germline values: CDR1 SNHLY, CDR2 FYNNEI. The CDR3 nucleotides are TGTGCTAGCAGTGCTCAGGGGTCTAATGAAAAACTGTTTTTT. Translated: CASSAQGSNEKLFF.

This sequence joins TRBV11-3 and TRBJ1-1; no firm D call. There are 14 residues in the CDR3. CDR1 and CDR2 from the germline V gene are SGHNT and YENEEA. V shed 2 bases and J shed 4 bases, with 11 bases lying between them. CDR3 DNA sequence: TGTGCCAGCAGCTTATATGGGGAGACCACTGAAGCTTTCTTT. Its translation is CASSLYGETTEAFF.

V gene TRBV2 combines with J gene TRBJ2-7; 10 positions match TRBD2. The V segment lost 4 bases and the J segment 7 bases; nucleotides outside the gene matches: 10. The CDR3 totals 15 residues. Per the germline V gene, CDR1 is SNHLY and CDR2 is FYNNEI. The DNA of the CDR3 is TGTGCCAGCAGTGGGGGGAGCGGGAGGGCCAGAGAGCAGTACTTC. Translation gives CASSGGSGRAREQYF.

The chain is built from TRBV9 and TRBJ2-1; D may be TRBD1 or TRBD2 (5 bases each). The CDR3 sequence is 14 residues long. CDR1 and CDR2 from the germline V gene are SGDLS and YYNGEE. Trimming shortened V by 4 bases and J by 8 bases, and 16 bases separated the two germline ends. As DNA, the CDR3 is TGTGCCAGCAGCCCCCCTACTGGGACGTATGAGCAGTTCTTC. It encodes CASSPPTGTYEQFF. Filled out from reference TRBV9 and TRBJ2-1, the complete variable domain reads DSGVTQTPKHLITATGQRVTLRCSPRSGDLSVYWYQQSLDQGLQFLIQYYNGEERAKGNILERFSAQQFPDLHSELNLSSLELGDSALYFCASSPPTGTYEQFFGPGTRLTVL.

J is TRBJ2-3 and V is TRBV6-1; no clear D. The CDR3 runs 14 residues. V was cut by 2 bases and J by 2 bases, with 8 bases left in between. Germline CDR1 MNHNS, CDR2 SASEGT. The CDR3 reads CASSERRYTDTQYF. The CDR3 coding sequence is TGTGCCAGCAGTGAACGGCGGTACACAGATACGCAGTATTTT.

The rearrangement links TRBV18 to TRBJ1-3; possibly TRBD1 for D (6 bases). The CDR3 has 15 amino acids. Germline V gene data show CDR1 as KGHSH and CDR2 as LQKENI. Trimming took off 3 bases at V and 3 bases at J, with 12 bases between the two ends. The CDR3 bases are TGTGCCAGCTCACCGGGGCGACAGGTTGGAAACACCATATATTTT. Amino acids: CASSPGRQVGNTIYF.

This chain links TRBV28 with TRBJ2-4; a possible D gene is TRBD2 (6 bases). Germline V gene sequence: CDR1 MDHEN, CDR2 SYDVKM. The V gene lost 6 bases and the J gene lost 0 bases, with 15 bases spanning the gap. The CDR3 has 16 residues. The CDR3 sequence is CASSPPGGLAKNIQYF. The DNA of the CDR3 is TGTGCCAGCAGCCCCCCAGGAGGGCTAGCCAAAAACATTCAGTACTTC.

This chain links TRBV5-1 with TRBJ1-1; 9 nucleotides line up with TRBD1. The CDR3 covers 16 residues. V lost 3 bases and J lost 3; bases outside the gene matches: 9. Germline V gene data show CDR1 as SGHRS and CDR2 as YFSETQ. The CDR3 nucleotides read TGCGCCAGCAGCTGGAGAACCGGGACAGGGTACACTGAAGCTTTCTTT. Translated, it gives CASSWRTGTGYTEAFF.

As for this clone: This probably arose from a read error, given a far larger clone one base away. The chain recombines TRBV7-9 with TRBJ1-3; 8 bases map to TRBD1. Germline V gene sequence: CDR1 SEHNR, CDR2 FQNEAQ (reference sequence). Germline trimming cut 11 bases from V and 5 bases from J; bases unmatched to any gene: 8. CDR3 length: 13 amino acids. The CDR3 nucleotides are TGTGCCTTCACAGGGGGGATCAGAAACACCATATATTTT. Its translation: CAFTGGIRNTIYF.

The chain employs TRBV28 and TRBJ2-2, with 8 positions matching TRBD2. CDR1 is MDHEN and CDR2 is SYDVKM in the germline V gene. The junction had 8 bases not matched to a gene; V was cut back by 7 bases and J by 1 base. This CDR3 is built from 16 residues. The CDR3 DNA sequence: TGTGCCAGCAAGTCTCGGCTAGCGGGGAACACCGGGGAGCTGTTTTTT. Protein: CASKSRLAGNTGELFF.

This chain links TRBV5-1 with TRBJ2-7, with TRBD2 matching 9 bases. The length of the CDR3 is 15 residues. Germline trimming cut 0 bases from V and 4 bases from J; bases unmatched to any gene: 5. Per germline, CDR1 SGHRS and CDR2 YFSETQ. The CDR3 nucleotides read TGCGCCAGCAGCTTGGCTAGCGGGACGGTATACGAGCAGTACTTC. Amino acid sequence: CASSLASGTVYEQYF.

This clone was detected once. The chain recombines TRBV28 with TRBJ1-4, with D maybe TRBD1 (6 bases). The CDR3 has 12 amino acids. V gave up 8 bases and J gave up 8 bases, with 12 bases separating them. Germline CDR1 is MDHEN and CDR2 is SYDVKM. The CDR3 DNA sequence: TGTGCCAGCCGTAGGGGGGACGAAAAACTGTTTTTT. Translation: CASRRGDEKLFF.

The chain has TRBV19 and TRBJ1-2; the D is unclear. This CDR3 spans 15 amino acids. Trimming cost V 6 bases and J 3 bases, with 17 bases left between them. CDR1 is LNHDA, CDR2 SQIVND, per germline (reference sequence). The CDR3 DNA is TGTGCCAGTAGGACAACGGACGGTTGGGACTATGGCTACACCTTC. This translates into CASRTTDGWDYGYTF.

This clone showed up just once. The chain combines TRBV28 with TRBJ1-1, with D possibly being TRBD1 (6 bases). The CDR3 totals 14 residues. Germline CDR1 reads MDHEN; CDR2 reads SYDVKM. V was shortened by 5 bases and J by 4 bases, with 14 bases between the two germline ends. Here the CDR3 reads CASSSPGDVTEAFF. The CDR3 bases are TGTGCCAGCAGTAGCCCAGGGGACGTCACTGAAGCTTTCTTT.

J is TRBJ1-1 and V is TRBV19, with a tentative D call TRBD1 (5 bases). Germline lookup yields CDR1 LNHDA and CDR2 SQIVND (reference sequence). The CDR3 spans 14 residues. Trimming removed 4 bases at V and 0 bases at J, with 9 bases between. The CDR3 nucleotides read TGTGCCAGTAGTACGGGACCGATGAACACTGAAGCTTTCTTT. This sequence encodes CASSTGPMNTEAFF.

CDR3 nucleotide sequence: TGTGCCAGCAGTGACCAGGGGAAAATAGAGACCCAGTACTTC. This codes for CASSDQGKIETQYF. V and J are TRBV28 and TRBJ2-5, with D perhaps matching TRBD1 (6 bases). Germline V lookup: CDR1 MDHEN, CDR2 SYDVKM. The length of the CDR3 is 14 residues. V lost 5 bases and J lost 4, with 14 bases in between.